This TCR beta chain was obtained from a study of graft-versus-host responses after intestinal transplantation. Sequencing was performed with immunoSEQ multiplex PCR; in TCRdb, only in-frame clones are kept and a portion is missing. The data contain about 110,000 clones, roughly 93% of them singletons. The CDR3 consists of 12 residues. The V gene lost 7 bases and the J gene lost 6 bases, with 9 bases spanning the gap. CDR1 is SGHTA, CDR2 FQGNSA, per germline. Concerning this clone: Its antigen is currently unknown.

V usage is TRBV7-2 and J usage is TRBJ2-2; D gene unclear. The clonotype comes from a human donor who was the organ donor for an intestinal transplant. The source material was unstimulated CD8+ T cells sorted from spleen or lymph node cells, sampled before transplant. In DNA form, the CDR3 reads TGTGCCAGCAATCTAGGTTCCGGGGAGCTGTTTTTT. The encoded protein is CASNLGSGELFF.